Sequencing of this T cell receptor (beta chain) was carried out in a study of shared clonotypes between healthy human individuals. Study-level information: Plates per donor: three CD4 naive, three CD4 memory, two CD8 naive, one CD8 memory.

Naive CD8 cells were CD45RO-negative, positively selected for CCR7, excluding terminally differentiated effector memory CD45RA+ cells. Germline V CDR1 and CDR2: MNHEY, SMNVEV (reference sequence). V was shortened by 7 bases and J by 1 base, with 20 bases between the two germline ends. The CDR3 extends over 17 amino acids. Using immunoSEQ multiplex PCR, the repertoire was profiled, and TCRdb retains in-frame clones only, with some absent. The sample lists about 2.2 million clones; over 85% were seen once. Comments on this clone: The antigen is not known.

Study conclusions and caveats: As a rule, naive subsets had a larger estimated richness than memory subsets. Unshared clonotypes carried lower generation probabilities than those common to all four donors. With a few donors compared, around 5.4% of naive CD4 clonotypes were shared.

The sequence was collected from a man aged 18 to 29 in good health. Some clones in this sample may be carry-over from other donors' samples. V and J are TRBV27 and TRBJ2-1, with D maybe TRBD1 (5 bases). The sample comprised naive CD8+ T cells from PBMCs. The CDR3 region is CASIRSKGPSSYNEQFF. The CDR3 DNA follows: TGTGCCAGCATCCGGTCGAAGGGGCCCTCTTCCTACAATGAGCAGTTCTTC.